What follows is one T cell receptor beta chain and its context. What antigen it recognizes has not been identified. Per-base qualities were not stored, and no clone one base away is much larger. This specimen belongs to a study of cytomegalovirus exposure and HLA in healthy donors (dated by TCRdb to 2017 to 2019). About the full investigation: The 500 to 800 repertoires of the first cohort and the 95 to 150 validation repertoires were produced on the same platform, according to a later analysis. The study was designed to test whether signatures of past pathogen exposure could be identified by cataloging public T cell receptors. Along with the approximately 620-subject first cohort, a separate validation cohort of about 110 different subjects was used. To predict cytomegalovirus infection status, the study combined high-throughput TCR immunosequencing, statistical association of individual TCRs with disease status, and machine learning. The paper's findings and limits, for the study overall: In vitro tests confirmed that a few of the cytomegalovirus-associated TCR beta chains recognize cytomegalovirus antigens. In both the original and validation cohorts, the classifier was reported to diagnose cytomegalovirus status with high specificity and sensitivity. In a later analysis, TCRs clustered in the first cohort were found to also tend to co-occur in the 130 or so validation repertoires, with about 94% of cluster scores above 0. The validation cohort had no HLA typing available for a later analysis, so co-occurrence within that cohort was assessed over all 120 or so repertoires. It was suggested by the authors that the approach could potentially be generalized to other disease states and immunological phenotypes. The study gave a list of around 170 TCR beta chains associated with cytomegalovirus. While some public TCRs were present in many individuals, most TCR sequences turned up only very rarely across donors.

The method behind the library was the immunoSEQ multiplex PCR assay. The study's processing was this. A statistical classification framework was built for diagnosing cytomegalovirus status from the catalog of TCR beta chain sequences. The table comes from immuneACCESS by way of TCRdb, which keeps in-frame sequences with V and J called. Part of the clones is missing from these tables; in studies checked, under half for an unresolved V gene and the rest for unknown reasons. D and trimming were read from the DNA, whereas the V and J calls and clone size are those reported in that table. The sample yields 120,000 or so clones; 89% were counted once. The ten largest clonotypes hold around 1.9% of the sample. Donors formed part of the validation cohort, which comprised over a hundred subjects and was distinct from the first cohort of under 850 subjects. The CDR3 has 13 amino acids, counting the end cysteine and phenylalanine. Just the 39-base CDR3 DNA is kept, in frame starting at base 1. The CDR1 and CDR2 encoded by the germline V gene are SGHTA and FQGNSA. Relative to germline, V is 8 bases shorter and J is 1 base shorter, with 11 bases between their ends.

Sequencing was carried out using PBMCs. The receptor chain draws on TRBV7-2 and TRBJ1-1; the D gene identity is not certain. The origin of this receptor is a woman in her late teens or twenties in good health and CMV-seronegative. The nucleotides are TGTGCCAGCTCGGCTGGGCAGAACACTGAAGCTTTCTTT. This sequence encodes CASSAGQNTEAFF.